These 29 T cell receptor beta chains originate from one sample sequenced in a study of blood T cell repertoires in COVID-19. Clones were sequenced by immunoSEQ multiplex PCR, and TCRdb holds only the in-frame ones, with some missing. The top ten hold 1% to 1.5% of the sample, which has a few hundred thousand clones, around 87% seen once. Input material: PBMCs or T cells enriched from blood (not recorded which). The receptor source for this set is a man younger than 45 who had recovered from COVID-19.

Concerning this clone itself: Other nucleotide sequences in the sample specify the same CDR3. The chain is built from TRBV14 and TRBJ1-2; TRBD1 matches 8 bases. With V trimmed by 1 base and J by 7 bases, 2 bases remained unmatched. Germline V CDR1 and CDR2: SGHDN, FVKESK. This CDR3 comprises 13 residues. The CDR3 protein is CASSQGQGFGYTF. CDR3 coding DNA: TGTGCCAGCAGCCAAGGACAGGGGTTTGGCTACACCTTC.

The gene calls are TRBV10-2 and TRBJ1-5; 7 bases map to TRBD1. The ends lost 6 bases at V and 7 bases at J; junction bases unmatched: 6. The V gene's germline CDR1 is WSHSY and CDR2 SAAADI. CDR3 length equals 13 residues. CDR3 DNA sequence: TGCGCCAGCAGCGAGGGACAGAACCAGCCCCAGCATTTT. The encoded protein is CASSEGQNQPQHF.

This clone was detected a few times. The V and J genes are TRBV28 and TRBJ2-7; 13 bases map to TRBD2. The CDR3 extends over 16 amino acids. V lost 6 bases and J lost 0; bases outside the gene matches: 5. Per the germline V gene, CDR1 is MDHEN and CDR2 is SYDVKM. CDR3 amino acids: CASSSGLAGASYEQYF. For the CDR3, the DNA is TGTGCCAGCAGCTCCGGACTAGCGGGGGCCTCCTACGAGCAGTACTTC.

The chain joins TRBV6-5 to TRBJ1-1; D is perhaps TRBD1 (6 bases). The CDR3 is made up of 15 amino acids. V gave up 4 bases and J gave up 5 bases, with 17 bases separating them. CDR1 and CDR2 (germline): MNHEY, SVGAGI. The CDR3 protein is CASSWKTGGGTEAFF. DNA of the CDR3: TGTGCCAGCAGTTGGAAAACGGGGGGCGGGACTGAAGCTTTCTTT.

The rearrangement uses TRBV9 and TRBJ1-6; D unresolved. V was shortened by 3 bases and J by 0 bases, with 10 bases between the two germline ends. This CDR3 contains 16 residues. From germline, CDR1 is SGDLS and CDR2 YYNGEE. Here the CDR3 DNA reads TGTGCCAGCAGCGGTGAGACAACCTCCTATAATTCACCCCTCCACTTT. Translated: CASSGETTSYNSPLHF.

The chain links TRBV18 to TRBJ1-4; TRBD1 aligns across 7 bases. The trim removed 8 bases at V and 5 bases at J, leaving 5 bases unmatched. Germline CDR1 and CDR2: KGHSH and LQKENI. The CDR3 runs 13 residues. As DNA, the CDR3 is TGTGCCAGCGGGACAGACCTCAATGAAAAACTGTTTTTT. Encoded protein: CASGTDLNEKLFF.

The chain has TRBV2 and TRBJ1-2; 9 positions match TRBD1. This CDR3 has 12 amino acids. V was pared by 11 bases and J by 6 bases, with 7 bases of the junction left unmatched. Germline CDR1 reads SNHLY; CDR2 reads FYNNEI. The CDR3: CARLGQGNGYTF. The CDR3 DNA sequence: TGTGCCCGACTGGGACAGGGCAATGGCTACACCTTC. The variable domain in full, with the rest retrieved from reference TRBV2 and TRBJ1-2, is EPEVTQTPSHQVTQMGQEVILRCVPISNHLYFYWYRQILGQKVEFLVSFYNNEISEKSEIFDDQFSVERPDGSNFTLKIRSTKLEDSAMYFCARLGQGNGYTFGSGTRLTVV.

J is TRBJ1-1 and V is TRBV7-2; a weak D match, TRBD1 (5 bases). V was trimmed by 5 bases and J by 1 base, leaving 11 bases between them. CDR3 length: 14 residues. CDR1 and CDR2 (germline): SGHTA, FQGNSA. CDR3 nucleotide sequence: TGTGCCAGCAGCCCCAGGGCAGAGAACACTGAAGCTTTCTTT. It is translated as CASSPRAENTEAFF.

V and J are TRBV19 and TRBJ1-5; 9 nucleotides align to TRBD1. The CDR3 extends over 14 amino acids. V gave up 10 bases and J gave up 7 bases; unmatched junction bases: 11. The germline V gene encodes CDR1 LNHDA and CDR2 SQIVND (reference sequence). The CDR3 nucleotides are TGTGCCATCCGGGACAGGGATTCCGGCCAGCCCCAGCATTTT. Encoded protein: CAIRDRDSGQPQHF.

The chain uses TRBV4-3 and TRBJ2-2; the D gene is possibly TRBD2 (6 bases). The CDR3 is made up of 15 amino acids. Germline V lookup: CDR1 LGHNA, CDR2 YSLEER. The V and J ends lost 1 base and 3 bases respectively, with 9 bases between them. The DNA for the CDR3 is TGCGCCAGCAGCCAAGTGTGGAGGGACACCGGGGAGCTGTTTTTT. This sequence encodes CASSQVWRDTGELFF.

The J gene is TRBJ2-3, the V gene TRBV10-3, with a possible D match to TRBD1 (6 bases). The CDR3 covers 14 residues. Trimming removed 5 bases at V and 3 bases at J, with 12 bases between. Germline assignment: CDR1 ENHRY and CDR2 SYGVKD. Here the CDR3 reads CAISRIGGTDTQYF. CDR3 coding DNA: TGTGCCATCAGTCGCATAGGGGGTACAGATACGCAGTATTTT.

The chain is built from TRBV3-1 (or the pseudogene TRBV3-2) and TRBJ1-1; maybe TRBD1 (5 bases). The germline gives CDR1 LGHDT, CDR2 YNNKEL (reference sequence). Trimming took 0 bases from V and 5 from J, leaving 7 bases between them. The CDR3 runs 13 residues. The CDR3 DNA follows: TGTGCCAGCAGCCAAGAGGGGCGGACTGAAGCTTTCTTT. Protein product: CASSQEGRTEAFF.

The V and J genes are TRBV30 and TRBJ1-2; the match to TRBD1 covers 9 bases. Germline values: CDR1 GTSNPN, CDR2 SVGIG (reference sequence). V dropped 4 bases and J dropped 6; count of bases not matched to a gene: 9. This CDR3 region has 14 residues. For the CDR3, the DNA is TGTGCCTGGAAATTCGGACAGGGGAGAAATGGCTACACCTTC. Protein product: CAWKFGQGRNGYTF.

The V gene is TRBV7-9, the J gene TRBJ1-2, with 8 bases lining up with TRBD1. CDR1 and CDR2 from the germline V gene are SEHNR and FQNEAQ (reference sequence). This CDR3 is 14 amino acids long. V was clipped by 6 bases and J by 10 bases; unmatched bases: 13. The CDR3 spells CASRRTGRSVDYTF. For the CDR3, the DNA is TGTGCCAGCAGAAGGACAGGGCGCTCTGTAGACTACACCTTC.

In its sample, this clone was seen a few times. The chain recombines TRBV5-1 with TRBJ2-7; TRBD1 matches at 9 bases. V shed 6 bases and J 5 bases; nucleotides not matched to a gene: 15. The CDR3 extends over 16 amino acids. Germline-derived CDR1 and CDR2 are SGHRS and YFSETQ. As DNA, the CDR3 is TGCGCCAGCACCTTTATGGCGGCGGGACAGGGAAACGAGCAGTACTTC. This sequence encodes CASTFMAAGQGNEQYF.

In nucleotides, the CDR3 is TGTGCCAGCAAGCGGGGGGATAATGAAAAACTGTTTTTT. Its protein product is CASKRGDNEKLFF. The rearrangement joins TRBV6-5 to TRBJ1-4, with D possibly being TRBD1 (5 bases). The CDR3 loop spans 13 amino acids. Trimming cost V 7 bases and J 4 bases, with 10 bases left between them. Germline V gene lookup returns CDR1 MNHEY and CDR2 SVGAGI.

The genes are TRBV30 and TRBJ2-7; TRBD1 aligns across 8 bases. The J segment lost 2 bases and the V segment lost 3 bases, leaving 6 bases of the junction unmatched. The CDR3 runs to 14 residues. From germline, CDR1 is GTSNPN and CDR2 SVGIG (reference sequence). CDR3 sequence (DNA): TGTGCCTGGAGCTTTGGACAGGGAACCTACGAGCAGTACTTC. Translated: CAWSFGQGTYEQYF.

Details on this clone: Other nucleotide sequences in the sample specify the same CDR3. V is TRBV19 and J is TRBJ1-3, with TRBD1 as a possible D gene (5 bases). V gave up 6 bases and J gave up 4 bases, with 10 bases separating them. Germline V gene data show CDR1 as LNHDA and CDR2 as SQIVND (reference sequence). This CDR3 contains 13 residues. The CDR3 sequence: CASRPGSGNTIYF. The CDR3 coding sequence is TGTGCCAGTAGACCAGGGTCCGGAAACACCATATATTTT. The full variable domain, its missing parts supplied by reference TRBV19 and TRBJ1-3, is DGGITQSPKYLFRKEGQNVTLSCEQNLNHDAMYWYRQDPGQGLRLIYYSQIVNDFQKGDIAEGYSVSREKKESFPLTVTSAQKNPTAFYLCASRPGSGNTIYFGEGSWLTVV.

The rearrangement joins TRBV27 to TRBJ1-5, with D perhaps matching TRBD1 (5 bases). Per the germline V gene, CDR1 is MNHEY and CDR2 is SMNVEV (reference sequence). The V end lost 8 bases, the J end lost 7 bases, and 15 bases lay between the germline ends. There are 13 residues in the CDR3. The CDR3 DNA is TGTGCCAGCGGCGAACAGGAGTACCAGCCCCAGCATTTT. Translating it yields CASGEQEYQPQHF.

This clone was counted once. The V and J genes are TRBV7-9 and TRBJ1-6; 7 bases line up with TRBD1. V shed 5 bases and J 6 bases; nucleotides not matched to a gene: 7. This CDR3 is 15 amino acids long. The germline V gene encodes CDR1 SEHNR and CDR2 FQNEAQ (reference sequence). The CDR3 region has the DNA TGTGCCAGCAGCCCAGGACAGGTTTTTAATTCACCCCTCCACTTT. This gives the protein CASSPGQVFNSPLHF. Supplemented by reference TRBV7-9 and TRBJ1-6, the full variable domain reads DTGVSQNPRHKITKRGQNVTFRCDPISEHNRLYWYRQTLGQGPEFLTYFQNEAQLEKSRLLSDRFSAERPKGSFSTLEIQRTEQGDSAMYLCASSPGQVFNSPLHFGNGTRLTVT.

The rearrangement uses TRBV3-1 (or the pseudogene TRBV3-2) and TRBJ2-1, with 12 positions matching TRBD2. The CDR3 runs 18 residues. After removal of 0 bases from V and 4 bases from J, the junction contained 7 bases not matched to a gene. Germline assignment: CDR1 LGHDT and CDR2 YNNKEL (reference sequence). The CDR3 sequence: CASSQEASGGAWYNEQFF. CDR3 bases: TGTGCCAGCAGCCAAGAGGCTAGCGGGGGGGCCTGGTACAATGAGCAGTTCTTC.

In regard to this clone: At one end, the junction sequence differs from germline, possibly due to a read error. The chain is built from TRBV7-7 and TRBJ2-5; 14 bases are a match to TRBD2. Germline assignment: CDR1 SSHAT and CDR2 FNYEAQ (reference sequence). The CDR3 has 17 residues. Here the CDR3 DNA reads TGTGCTAGCAGCTTCGGACTAGCGGGGGGCCTACAAGAGACCCAGTACTTC. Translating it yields CASSFGLAGGLQETQYF.

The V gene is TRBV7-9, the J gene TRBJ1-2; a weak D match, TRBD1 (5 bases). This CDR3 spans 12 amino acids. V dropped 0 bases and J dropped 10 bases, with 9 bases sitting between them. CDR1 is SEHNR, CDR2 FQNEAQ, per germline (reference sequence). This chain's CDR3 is CASSLAGEYYTF. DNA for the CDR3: TGTGCCAGCAGCTTAGCAGGGGAATACTACACCTTC.

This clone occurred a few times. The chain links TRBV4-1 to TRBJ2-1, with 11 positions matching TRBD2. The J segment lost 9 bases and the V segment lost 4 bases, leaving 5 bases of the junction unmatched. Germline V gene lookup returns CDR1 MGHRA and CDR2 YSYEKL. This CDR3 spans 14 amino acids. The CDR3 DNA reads TGCGCCAGCAGCCGTACTAGCGGGGGTATTGAGCAGTTCTTC. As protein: CASSRTSGGIEQFF.

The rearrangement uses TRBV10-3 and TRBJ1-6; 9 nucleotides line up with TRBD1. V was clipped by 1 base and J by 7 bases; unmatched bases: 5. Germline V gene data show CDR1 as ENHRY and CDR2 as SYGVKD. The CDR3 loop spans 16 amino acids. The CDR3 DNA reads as TGTGCCATCAGTGAGTGGGACAGGGTGGGCAATTCACCCCTCCACTTT. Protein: CAISEWDRVGNSPLHF.

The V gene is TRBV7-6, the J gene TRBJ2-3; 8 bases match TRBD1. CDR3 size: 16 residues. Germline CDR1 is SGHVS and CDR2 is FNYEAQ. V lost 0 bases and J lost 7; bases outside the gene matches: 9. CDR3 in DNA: TGTGCCAGCAGCTTAGCGTCGGCAGGGGGCTTGAATACGCAGTATTTT. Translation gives CASSLASAGGLNTQYF. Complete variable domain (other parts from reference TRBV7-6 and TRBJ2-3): GAGVSQSPRYKVTKRGQDVALRCDPISGHVSLYWYRQALGQGPEFLTYFNYEAQQDKSGLPNDRFSAERPEGSISTLTIQRTEQRDSAMYRCASSLASAGGLNTQYFGPGTRLTVL.

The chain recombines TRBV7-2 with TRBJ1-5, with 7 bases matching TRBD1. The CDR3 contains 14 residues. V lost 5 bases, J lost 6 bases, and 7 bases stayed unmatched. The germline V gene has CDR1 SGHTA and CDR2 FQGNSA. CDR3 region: CASSQYRGSQPQHF. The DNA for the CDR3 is TGTGCCAGCAGCCAATACAGGGGTAGTCAGCCCCAGCATTTT.

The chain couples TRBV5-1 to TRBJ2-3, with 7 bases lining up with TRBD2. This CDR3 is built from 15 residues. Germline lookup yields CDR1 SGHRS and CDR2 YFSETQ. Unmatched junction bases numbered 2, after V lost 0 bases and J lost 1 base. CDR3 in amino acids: CASSLESGGTDTQYF. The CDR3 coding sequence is TGCGCCAGCAGCTTGGAGAGCGGGGGCACAGATACGCAGTATTTT.

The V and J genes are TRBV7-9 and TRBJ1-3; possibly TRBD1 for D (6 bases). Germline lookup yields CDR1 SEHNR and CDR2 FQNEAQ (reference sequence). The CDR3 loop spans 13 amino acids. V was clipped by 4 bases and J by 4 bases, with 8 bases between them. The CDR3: CASSSGQGNTIYF. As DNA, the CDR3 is TGTGCCAGCAGCTCGGGACAAGGAAACACCATATATTTT.